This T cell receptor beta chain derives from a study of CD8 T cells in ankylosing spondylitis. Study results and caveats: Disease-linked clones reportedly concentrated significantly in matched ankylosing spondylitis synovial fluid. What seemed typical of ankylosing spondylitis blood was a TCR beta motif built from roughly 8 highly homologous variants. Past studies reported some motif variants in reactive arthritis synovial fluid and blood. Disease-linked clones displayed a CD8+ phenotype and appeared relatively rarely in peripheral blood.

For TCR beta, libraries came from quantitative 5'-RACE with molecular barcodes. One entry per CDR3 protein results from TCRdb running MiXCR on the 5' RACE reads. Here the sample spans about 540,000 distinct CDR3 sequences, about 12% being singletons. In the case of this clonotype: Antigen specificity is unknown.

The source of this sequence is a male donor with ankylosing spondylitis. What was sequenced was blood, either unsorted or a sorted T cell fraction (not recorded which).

CDR3 in amino acids: CASSIGPSPRDEQFF. The DNA for the CDR3 is TGTGCCAGTAGTATAGGACCTTCTCCCCGCGATGAGCAGTTCTTC. The rearrangement uses TRBV19 and TRBJ2-1; D gene unclear. The ends were cut back, 1 base at V and 8 bases at J, with 15 bases in the middle. This CDR3 has 15 residues. The germline V gene encodes CDR1 LNHDA and CDR2 SQIVND (reference sequence). Supplemented by reference TRBV19 and TRBJ2-1, the full variable domain reads DGGITQSPKYLFRKEGQNVTLSCEQNLNHDAMYWYRQDPGQGLRLIYYSQIVNDFQKGDIAEGYSVSREKKESFPLTVTSAQKNPTAFYLCASSIGPSPRDEQFFGPGTRLTVL.